This record covers a single TCR beta chain. These data are taken from a study of blood T cell repertoires in COVID-19. Study-level background: Samples came from the United States, Italy and Spain, spanning acute and convalescent COVID-19. Nucleic acid was either cDNA or gDNA, and it came from T cells, B-cell-depleted T cells, or PBMCs.

The trim removed 3 bases at V and 5 bases at J, leaving 8 bases unmatched. Germline CDR1 SGHAT, CDR2 FQNNGV. This CDR3 contains 16 residues. The data were produced by immunoSEQ multiplex PCR, yet TCRdb's version contains in-frame clones alone and is incomplete. This sample has nearly 45,000 clones, with 80% found just once. Sequenced: peripheral blood. The TCR comes from a man in his 70s with acute or convalescent COVID-19. The gene calls are TRBV11-2 and TRBJ2-2, with 8 bases lining up with TRBD1. This chain's CDR3 is CASSLVDRATTGELFF. CDR3 sequence (DNA): TGTGCCAGCAGCTTGGTGGACAGGGCTACTACCGGGGAGCTGTTTTTT. Full variable domain (missing parts from reference TRBV11-2 and TRBJ2-2): EAGVAQSPRYKIIEKRQSVAFWCNPISGHATLYWYQQILGQGPKLLIQFQNNGVVDDSQLPKDRFSAERLKGVDSTLKIQPAKLEDSAVYLCASSLVDRATTGELFFGEGSRLTVL.